One TCR beta chain is described in this entry. No antigen is known for it. These data come from a study of CD8 T cells in ankylosing spondylitis. Study-wide results and caveats: For ankylosing spondylitis blood, a TCR beta motif of about 8 highly homologous variants appeared characteristic. Clones linked with disease were CD8+ and fairly uncommon in the peripheral blood.

The CDR3 is made up of 13 amino acids. V lost 3 bases, J lost 7 bases, and 12 bases lay in between. Germline values: CDR1 MGHRA, CDR2 YSYEKL. Preparation of TCR beta libraries was done by quantitative 5'-RACE with molecular barcodes. TCRdb used MiXCR to reprocess the 5' RACE reads, holding one entry per CDR3 protein. This sample has some 150,000 distinct CDR3 sequences, with around 42% found just once. Sequenced: synovial fluid, either unsorted or a sorted T cell fraction (not recorded which). This TCR was recovered from a male donor with ankylosing spondylitis. V usage is TRBV4-1 and J usage is TRBJ1-2; D gene ambiguous. This CDR3 is CASSHHLEGGYTF. The CDR3 coding sequence is TGCGCCAGCAGCCACCACCTTGAGGGTGGCTACACCTTC.